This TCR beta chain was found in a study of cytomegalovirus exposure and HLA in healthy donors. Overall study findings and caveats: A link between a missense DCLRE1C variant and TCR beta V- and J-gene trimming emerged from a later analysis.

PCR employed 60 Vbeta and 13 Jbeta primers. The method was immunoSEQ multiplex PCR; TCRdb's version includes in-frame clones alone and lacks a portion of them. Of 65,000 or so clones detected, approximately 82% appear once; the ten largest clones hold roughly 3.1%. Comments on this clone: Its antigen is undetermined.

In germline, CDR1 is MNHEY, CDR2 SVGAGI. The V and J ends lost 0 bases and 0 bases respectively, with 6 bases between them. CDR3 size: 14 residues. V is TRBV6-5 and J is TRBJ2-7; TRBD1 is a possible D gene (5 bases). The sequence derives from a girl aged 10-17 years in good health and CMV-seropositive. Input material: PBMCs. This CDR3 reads CASSYSQGSYEQYF. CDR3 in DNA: TGTGCCAGCAGTTACTCGCAGGGCTCCTACGAGCAGTACTTC.